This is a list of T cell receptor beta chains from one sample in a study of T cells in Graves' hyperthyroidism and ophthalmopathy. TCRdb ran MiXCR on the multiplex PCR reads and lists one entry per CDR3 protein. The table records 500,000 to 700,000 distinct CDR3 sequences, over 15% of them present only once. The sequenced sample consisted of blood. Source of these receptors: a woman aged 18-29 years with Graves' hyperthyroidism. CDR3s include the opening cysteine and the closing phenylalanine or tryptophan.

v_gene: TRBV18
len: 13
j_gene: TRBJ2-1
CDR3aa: CASSRPSSNEQFF

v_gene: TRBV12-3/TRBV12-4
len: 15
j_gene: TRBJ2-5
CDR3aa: CASRKRGGYQETQYF

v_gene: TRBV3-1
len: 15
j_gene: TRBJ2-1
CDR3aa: CASSHLLAGINEQFF

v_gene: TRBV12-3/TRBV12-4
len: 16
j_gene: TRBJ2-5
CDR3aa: CASSPGPGRWQETQYF

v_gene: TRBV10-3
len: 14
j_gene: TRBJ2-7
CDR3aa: CAIRRDIESYEQYF

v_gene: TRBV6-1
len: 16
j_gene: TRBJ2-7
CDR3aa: CASSEVGRGSAYEQYF

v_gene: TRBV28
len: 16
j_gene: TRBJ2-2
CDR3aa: CASSLIGLADTGELFF

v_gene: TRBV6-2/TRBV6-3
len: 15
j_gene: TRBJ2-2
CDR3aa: CASRSLQGNTGELFF

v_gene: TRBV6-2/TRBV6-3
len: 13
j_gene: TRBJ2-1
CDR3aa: CASSPAPASEQFF

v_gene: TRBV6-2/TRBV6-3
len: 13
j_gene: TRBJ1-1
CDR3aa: CASSMFLNTEAFF

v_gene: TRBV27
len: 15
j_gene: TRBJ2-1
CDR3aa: CASSLSAGGWNEQFF

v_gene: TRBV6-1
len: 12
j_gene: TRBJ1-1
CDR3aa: CASRIEGARAFF

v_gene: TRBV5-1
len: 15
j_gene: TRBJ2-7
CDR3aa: CASSLGAGPPYEQYF

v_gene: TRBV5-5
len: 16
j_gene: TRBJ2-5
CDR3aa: CASSLYAGQRQETQYF

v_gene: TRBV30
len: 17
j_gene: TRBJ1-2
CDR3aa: CAWSLMSKGKINYGYTF

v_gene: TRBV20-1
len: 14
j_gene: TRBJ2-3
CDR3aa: CSARAGAHTDTQYF

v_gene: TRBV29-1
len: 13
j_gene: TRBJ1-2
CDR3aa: CSVGQGNGYGYTF

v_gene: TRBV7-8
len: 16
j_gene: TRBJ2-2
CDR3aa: CASSSKRGSGAGELFF

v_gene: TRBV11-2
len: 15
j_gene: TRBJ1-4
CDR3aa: CTSSVGPAFNEKLFF

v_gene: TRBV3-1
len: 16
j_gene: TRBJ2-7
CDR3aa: CASSQEREQRTCEQYF

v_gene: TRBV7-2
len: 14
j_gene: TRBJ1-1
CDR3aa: CASSTRTGDTEAFF

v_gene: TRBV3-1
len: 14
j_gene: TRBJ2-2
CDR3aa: CASSPGTEAGELFF

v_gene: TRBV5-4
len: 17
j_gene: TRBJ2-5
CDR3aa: CASSYPGLAGGLETQYF

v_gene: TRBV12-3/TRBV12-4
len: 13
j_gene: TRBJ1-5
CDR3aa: CASRVTSNQPQHF

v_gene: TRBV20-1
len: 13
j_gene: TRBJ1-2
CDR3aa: CSARGLTGALYTF

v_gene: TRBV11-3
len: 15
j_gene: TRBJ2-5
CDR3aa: CASSLESGQGETQYF

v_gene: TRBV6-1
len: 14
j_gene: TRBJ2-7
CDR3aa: CASSRWTDSYEQYF

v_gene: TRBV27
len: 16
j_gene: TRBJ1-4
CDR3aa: CASSLAGRSTNEKLFF

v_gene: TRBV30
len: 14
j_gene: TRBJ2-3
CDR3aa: CAWIPRGGGDTQYF

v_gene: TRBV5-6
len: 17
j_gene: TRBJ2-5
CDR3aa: CASSPPPARGPQETQYF

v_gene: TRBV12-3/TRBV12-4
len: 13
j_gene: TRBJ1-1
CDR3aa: CASSPMLSAEALF

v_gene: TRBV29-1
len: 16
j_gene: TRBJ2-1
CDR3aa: CSVEDAADWALNEQFF

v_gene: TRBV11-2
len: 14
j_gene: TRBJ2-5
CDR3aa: CASSPLGHQETQYF

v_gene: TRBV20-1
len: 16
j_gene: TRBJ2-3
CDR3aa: CSARVPLAGVSDTQYF

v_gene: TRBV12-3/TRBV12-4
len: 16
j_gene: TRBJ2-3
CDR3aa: CASSLVAGGGLSTQYF

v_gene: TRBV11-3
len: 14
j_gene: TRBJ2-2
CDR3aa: CASSRGANTGERFF

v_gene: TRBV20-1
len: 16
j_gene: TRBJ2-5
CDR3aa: CSARDVLRDTRETQYF

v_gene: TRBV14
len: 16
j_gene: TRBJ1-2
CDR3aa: CASSQSRRDSDKGYTF

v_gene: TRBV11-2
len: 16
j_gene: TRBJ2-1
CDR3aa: CASSFRLAALHNEQFF

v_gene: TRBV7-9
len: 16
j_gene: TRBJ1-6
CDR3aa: CASSSAGTAYNSPLHF

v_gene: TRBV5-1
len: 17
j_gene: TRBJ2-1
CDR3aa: CASSLALAGDPYNEHFF